A selection of T cell receptor beta chains follows, all from one sample in a study of blood T cell repertoires in COVID-19. Method: immunoSEQ multiplex PCR; TCRdb's copy keeps in-frame clones and lacks some. The data show 130,000 or so clones, roughly 90% seen once. Sequenced sample: peripheral blood. The receptors come from a man aged 45 to 65 with active or convalescent COVID-19. Both conserved end residues are part of each CDR3. Fields, in order: J gene, D gene, V gene, clone size, CDR3 protein, CDR3 DNA. The D gene is left open where the match is weak. Clone size is not always given. Where it is, it says once, few, many or a class for expanded clones.

j_call: TRBJ1-1; d_call: NA; v_call: TRBV19; clone_size: NA; cdr3_aa: CASKVRVNTEAFF; cdr3_nt: TGTGCCAGTAAGGTCAGGGTCAACACTGAAGCTTTCTTT
j_call: TRBJ2-1; d_call: TRBD2; v_call: TRBV3-1/TRBV3-2; clone_size: large; cdr3_aa: CASKSGSEDEQFF; cdr3_nt: TGTGCCAGCAAAAGCGGGAGTGAGGATGAGCAGTTCTTC
j_call: TRBJ2-5; d_call: NA; v_call: TRBV28; clone_size: once; cdr3_aa: CASRSQGEGETQYF; cdr3_nt: TGTGCCAGCAGGTCTCAGGGTGAAGGAGAGACCCAGTACTTC
j_call: TRBJ1-5; d_call: NA; v_call: TRBV6-5; clone_size: NA; cdr3_aa: CASSLRQGNQPQHF; cdr3_nt: TGTGCCAGCAGTCTTAGACAGGGCAATCAGCCCCAGCATTTT
j_call: TRBJ2-7; d_call: TRBD2; v_call: TRBV28; clone_size: NA; cdr3_aa: CASRLAGGAYEQYF; cdr3_nt: TGTGCCAGCAGGCTAGCGGGAGGGGCGTACGAGCAGTACTTC
j_call: TRBJ1-5; d_call: NA; v_call: TRBV28; clone_size: NA; cdr3_aa: CASRQAPGSNQPQHF; cdr3_nt: TGTGCCAGCAGGCAAGCCCCGGGTAGCAATCAGCCCCAGCATTTT
j_call: TRBJ1-1; d_call: NA; v_call: TRBV18; clone_size: NA; cdr3_aa: CASSPRSDTEAFF; cdr3_nt: TGTGCCAGCTCACCACGGTCGGACACTGAAGCTTTCTTT
j_call: TRBJ1-4; d_call: NA; v_call: TRBV28; clone_size: NA; cdr3_aa: CASSPPVGSEKLFF; cdr3_nt: TGTGCCAGCAGTCCCCCGGTAGGGAGCGAAAAACTGTTTTTT
j_call: TRBJ2-5; d_call: NA; v_call: TRBV6-6; clone_size: NA; cdr3_aa: CASSYRALGATQYF; cdr3_nt: TGTGCCAGCAGTTATAGGGCCTTAGGGGCCACCCAGTACTTC
j_call: TRBJ2-7; d_call: NA; v_call: TRBV18; clone_size: NA; cdr3_aa: CASSPRDSYEQYF; cdr3_nt: TGTGCCAGCTCACCCAGGGATTCCTACGAGCAGTACTTC
j_call: TRBJ2-5; d_call: TRBD2; v_call: TRBV24-1; clone_size: NA; cdr3_aa: CATSLSGSSWETQYF; cdr3_nt: TGTGCCACCAGTTTAAGCGGGAGCAGTTGGGAGACCCAGTACTTC
j_call: TRBJ2-7; d_call: TRBD1; v_call: TRBV7-6; clone_size: NA; cdr3_aa: CASSSTGGYEQYF; cdr3_nt: TGTGCCAGCAGCTCTACAGGGGGCTACGAGCAGTACTTC
j_call: TRBJ2-7; d_call: NA; v_call: TRBV19; clone_size: few; cdr3_aa: CASSIMQGSEQYF; cdr3_nt: TGTGCCAGTAGTATTATGCAGGGCAGCGAGCAGTACTTC